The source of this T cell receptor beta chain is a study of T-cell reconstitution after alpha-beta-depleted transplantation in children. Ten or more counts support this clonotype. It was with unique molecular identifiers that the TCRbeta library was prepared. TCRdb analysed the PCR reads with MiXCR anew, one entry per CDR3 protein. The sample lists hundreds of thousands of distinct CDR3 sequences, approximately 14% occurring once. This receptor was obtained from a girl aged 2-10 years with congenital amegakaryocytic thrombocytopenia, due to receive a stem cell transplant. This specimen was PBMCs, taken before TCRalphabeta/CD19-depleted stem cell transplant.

For the CDR3, the DNA is TGTGCCACCTCCGAAGGGGGGGTTGGCTACACCTTC. This encodes CATSEGGVGYTF. This chain links TRBV11-2 with TRBJ1-2, with D possibly being TRBD1 (6 bases). The CDR3 length is 12 residues. V gave up 10 bases and J gave up 7 bases, with 16 bases separating them. Germline V CDR1 and CDR2: SGHAT, FQNNGV.